Listed below are T cell receptor beta chains from one sample, sequenced in a study of T cell changes during pregnancy in multiple sclerosis. Method: immunoSEQ multiplex PCR; TCRdb's copy keeps in-frame clones and lacks some. The repertoire holds about 20,000 clones, with roughly 90% as singletons. Sequenced here: CD8+ T cells from peripheral blood mononuclear cells, sampled in the third trimester of pregnancy. These receptors originate from a female donor in good health, enrolled as a control in a pregnancy study. Both conserved end residues are part of each CDR3. The order of the fields is CDR3 protein, CDR3 DNA, V gene, D gene, J gene, clone size. A D gene is named only where the DNA matches it firmly. For some rows the clone size is stated as once, few or many, or as a class when expanded; others skip it.

CASSPSDRASYEQYF | TGTGCCAGCAGTCCATCGGACAGGGCATCCTACGAGCAGTACTTC | TRBV27 | TRBD1 | TRBJ2-7 | NA
CASSLSMEYTEAFF | TGTGCCAGCAGTTTATCGATGGAGTACACTGAAGCTTTCTTT | TRBV27 | NA | TRBJ1-1 | NA
CASSPQGRVAEAFF | TGTGCCAGCAGCCCGCAGGGTCGGGTCGCTGAAGCTTTCTTT | TRBV5-6 | NA | TRBJ1-1 | NA
CASSEIAGDSTDTQYF | TGTGCCAGCAGTGAAATTGCGGGGGACAGCACAGATACGCAGTATTTT | TRBV6-1 | TRBD2 | TRBJ2-3 | NA
CASSSRGGTSGRPQETQYF | TGTGCCAGCAGTTCACGGGGGGGGACTAGCGGGAGGCCACAAGAGACCCAGTACTTC | TRBV27 | TRBD2 | TRBJ2-5 | NA
CASRGLGWGPEQYF | TGTGCCAGCAGGGGGTTGGGCTGGGGCCCAGAGCAGTACTTC | TRBV5-5 | NA | TRBJ2-7 | NA
CASSPDSLRGYTF | TGTGCCAGCAGTCCAGACAGTTTGCGCGGCTACACCTTC | TRBV27 | NA | TRBJ1-2 | NA
CASKGGLVSTDTQYF | TGCGCCAGCAAGGGCGGGCTGGTAAGCACAGATACGCAGTATTTT | TRBV5-1 | NA | TRBJ2-3 | once
CASSRSGVEQFF | TGTGCCAGCAGCAGATCAGGGGTCGAGCAGTTCTTC | TRBV7-9 | NA | TRBJ2-1 | NA
CASSSTAGTGVTDTQYF | TGTGCCAGCAGCTCAACCGCCGGGACAGGGGTTACAGATACGCAGTATTTT | TRBV11-3 | TRBD1 | TRBJ2-3 | NA
CASSPSPRTVLF | TGTGCCAGTAGCCCTTCGCCACGGACAGTCCTCTTT | TRBV19 | NA | TRBJ1-1 | NA
CASSLGGHPYEQYF | TGTGCCAGCAGTTTGGGGGGGCACCCCTACGAGCAGTACTTC | TRBV28 | NA | TRBJ2-7 | NA
CASPSGRQRGGDEQFF | TGTGCCAGCCCCTCGGGGCGCCAAAGAGGGGGGGATGAGCAGTTCTTC | TRBV27 | NA | TRBJ2-1 | NA
CASEQGAGGNQPQHF | TGTGCCAGCGAACAGGGGGCGGGGGGCAATCAGCCCCAGCATTTT | TRBV2 | TRBD1 | TRBJ1-5 | NA
CASSPARQGKRLGEETQYF | TGCGCCAGCAGCCCCGCCCGCCAGGGGAAAAGGCTAGGGGAAGAGACCCAGTACTTC | TRBV4-1 | NA | TRBJ2-5 | NA
CASSGGHINWETQYF | TGTGCCAGTAGTGGGGGACACATAAACTGGGAGACCCAGTACTTC | TRBV19 | NA | TRBJ2-5 | NA
CASSDREYSPLHF | TGTGCCAGCAGCGACAGGGAGTATTCACCCCTCCACTTT | TRBV27 | TRBD1 | TRBJ1-6 | NA
CASSIPTGIPNYGYTF | TGTGCCAGTAGTATCCCGACAGGGATTCCTAACTATGGCTACACCTTC | TRBV19 | TRBD1 | TRBJ1-2 | NA
CAISESPGRYGYTF | TGTGCCATCAGTGAGTCCCCAGGGCGGTATGGCTACACCTTC | TRBV10-3 | NA | TRBJ1-2 | NA
CASSLVGLAGPRELFF | TGTGCCAGCAGTTTAGTGGGACTAGCTGGACCCCGGGAGCTGTTTTTT | TRBV27 | TRBD2 | TRBJ2-2 | NA
CASSLEAGDSTDTQYF | TGTGCTAGCAGCCTTGAAGCGGGTGATAGCACAGATACGCAGTATTTT | TRBV7-7 | NA | TRBJ2-3 | NA
CASSGPTGNYEQYF | TGTGCCAGCAGCGGACCGACAGGGAACTACGAGCAGTACTTC | TRBV7-9 | TRBD1 | TRBJ2-7 | NA
CASSSGVGELFF | TGTGCCAGCAGTTCCGGTGTCGGGGAGCTGTTTTTT | TRBV28 | NA | TRBJ2-2 | NA
CASSFRAGVTHSYEQYF | TGTGCCAGCAGTTTCCGGGCCGGGGTCACTCACTCCTACGAGCAGTACTTC | TRBV27 | NA | TRBJ2-7 | NA
CSVERDSPYEQYF | TGCAGCGTTGAAAGGGACAGTCCCTACGAGCAGTACTTC | TRBV29-1 | TRBD1 | TRBJ2-7 | once
CAITEGEEYSPLHF | TGTGCCATCACCGAGGGGGAAGAATATTCACCCCTCCACTTT | TRBV10-3 | NA | TRBJ1-6 | NA
CASSQVWGNQRSGRGYEQYF | TGCGCCAGCAGCCAAGTGTGGGGAAACCAGAGGAGCGGGAGGGGTTACGAGCAGTACTTC | TRBV4-3 | TRBD2 | TRBJ2-7 | NA
CASSDAGLIYEQYF | TGTGCCAGCAGTGACGCAGGGTTGATCTACGAGCAGTACTTC | TRBV25-1 | NA | TRBJ2-7 | NA
CASSFGAGGTDTQYF | TGTGCCAGCAGTTTTGGAGCGGGAGGCACAGATACGCAGTATTTT | TRBV27 | TRBD2 | TRBJ2-3 | NA
CASSGTRGPYNEQFF | TGTGCCAGCAGCGGAACACGAGGCCCCTACAATGAGCAGTTCTTC | TRBV7-9 | NA | TRBJ2-1 | NA
CATGQGEAEEQYF | TGTGCCACCGGACAGGGCGAGGCGGAAGAGCAGTACTTC | TRBV6-1 | TRBD1 | TRBJ2-7 | NA
CASSVVEGMNTEAFF | TGTGCCAGCAGCGTAGTTGAGGGCATGAACACTGAAGCTTTCTTT | TRBV9 | NA | TRBJ1-1 | NA
CASSLHRDRGDGYTF | TGCGCCAGCAGCCTGCACCGGGACAGGGGTGATGGCTACACCTTC | TRBV4-1 | TRBD1 | TRBJ1-2 | NA
CASSGGLAAAYEQYF | TGTGCCAGCAGCGGGGGACTAGCGGCCGCCTACGAGCAGTACTTC | TRBV5-6 | TRBD2 | TRBJ2-7 | NA
CASKAGLATNEKLFF | TGTGCCAGTAAAGCAGGGCTTGCAACTAATGAAAAACTGTTTTTT | TRBV19 | NA | TRBJ1-4 | NA
CASSLGQLTEAFF | TGTGCCAGCAGCTTGGGACAGCTCACTGAAGCTTTCTTT | TRBV5-4 | NA | TRBJ1-1 | NA
CASSGTGVGIGGNHKYEQYF | TGTGCCAGCAGTGGTACGGGAGTAGGAATCGGCGGAAACCACAAATACGAGCAGTACTTC | TRBV27 | NA | TRBJ2-7 | NA
CASSPSAPNTGELFF | TGTGCCAGCAGCCCCTCCGCGCCAAACACCGGGGAGCTGTTTTTT | TRBV7-9 | NA | TRBJ2-2 | NA
CASSLSLAGDGIGELFF | TGTGCCAGCAGCTTGTCACTAGCGGGAGACGGTATCGGGGAGCTGTTTTTT | TRBV7-2 | TRBD2 | TRBJ2-2 | NA
CASSSPETGNTIYF | TGTGCCAGCAGCTCGCCGGAGACTGGAAACACCATATATTTT | TRBV21-1 | NA | TRBJ1-3 | NA
CASSYFPEEVTEAFF | TGTGCCAGCAGTTACTTTCCGGAAGAGGTCACTGAAGCTTTCTTT | TRBV6-6 | NA | TRBJ1-1 | NA
CASSLSGLAGYDEQFF | TGTGCCAGCAGTTTATCGGGACTAGCGGGATACGATGAGCAGTTCTTC | TRBV27 | TRBD2 | TRBJ2-1 | few
CASSAIAGGGARDEQFF | TGTGCCAGCAGTGCCATCGCGGGCGGGGGGGCGCGGGATGAGCAGTTCTTC | TRBV6-1 | TRBD2 | TRBJ2-1 | NA
CASSLGQLSYEQYF | TGTGCCAGCAGTTTAGGACAGCTATCCTACGAGCAGTACTTC | TRBV28 | NA | TRBJ2-7 | NA
CASSLGQTNSPLHF | TGTGCCAGCAGTTTAGGGCAGACCAATTCACCCCTCCACTTT | TRBV27 | NA | TRBJ1-6 | NA
CASSPPHYNYGYTF | TGTGCCAGCAGCCCCCCACACTATAACTATGGCTACACCTTC | TRBV7-9 | NA | TRBJ1-2 | NA